The rows below give T cell receptor beta chains drawn from one sample of a study of cytomegalovirus exposure and HLA in healthy donors. Clones were read by immunoSEQ multiplex PCR, and TCRdb kept only the in-frame ones, dropping some. The repertoire holds over 120,000 clones, about three quarters seen once, with 3.5% to 5% in the top ten. Sequenced: PBMCs. These receptors were obtained from a male donor in good health and CMV-seronegative. The CDR3 runs from the conserved cysteine through the conserved F or W. Fields, in order: clone size, V gene, J gene, CDR3 length, D gene, CDR3 protein, CDR3 DNA. D genes are given only for firm matches. Clone size is not always given. Where it is, it says once, few, many or a class for expanded clones.

.	TRBV2	TRBJ1-2	12	.	CASSLNYYGYTF	TGTGCCAGCAGTCTGAACTACTATGGCTACACCTTC
.	TRBV10-3	TRBJ1-4	13	TRBD1	CAISGGTNEKLFF	TGTGCCATTTCAGGGGGAACTAATGAAAAACTGTTTTTT
.	TRBV9	TRBJ2-2	15	.	CASSAGQTSNGELFF	TGTGCCAGCAGCGCCGGACAGACGTCCAACGGGGAGCTGTTTTTT
.	TRBV28	TRBJ1-3	15	TRBD1	CASSSAGGGGNTIYF	TGTGCCAGCAGTTCAGCAGGGGGTGGTGGAAACACCATATATTTT
.	TRBV21-1	TRBJ2-5	17	.	CASSKGGLAGDEETQYF	TGTGCCAGCAGCAAAGGGGGACTAGCGGGAGATGAGGAGACCCAGTACTTC
.	TRBV5-1	TRBJ1-1	18	.	CASQLTRDSFLRGTEAFF	TGCGCCAGCCAATTAACGAGGGACTCCTTTCTGCGGGGCACTGAAGCTTTCTTT
.	TRBV5-1	TRBJ2-7	13	TRBD1	CASSPGQTYEQYF	TGCGCCAGCAGCCCGGGACAGACCTACGAGCAGTACTTC
once	TRBV4-2	TRBJ2-1	16	TRBD2	CASSQEASGRHNEQFF	TGTGCCAGCAGCCAAGAGGCTAGCGGGCGACACAATGAGCAGTTCTTC
.	TRBV7-6	TRBJ2-6	15	.	CASSKGPSGANVLTF	TGTGCCAGCAGCAAGGGGCCCTCTGGGGCCAACGTCCTGACTTTC
.	TRBV11-2	TRBJ2-7	16	.	CASSLGGPTSPFEQYF	TGTGCCAGCAGCTTAGGGGGCCCAACATCCCCTTTTGAGCAGTACTTC
.	TRBV7-8	TRBJ1-1	14	TRBD1	CASSLATGATEAFF	TGTGCCAGCAGCTTAGCCACAGGGGCTACTGAAGCTTTCTTT
.	TRBV5-1	TRBJ1-3	14	TRBD1	CASSLTGAGNTIYF	TGCGCCAGCAGCTTGACAGGGGCTGGAAACACCATATATTTT
.	TRBV5-1	TRBJ1-3	14	TRBD1	CASSTGTARNTIYF	TGCGCCAGCAGCACTGGGACAGCTAGAAACACCATATATTTT
few	TRBV15	TRBJ2-6	18	TRBD2	CATSTERLAGSGANVLTF	TGTGCCACCAGCACGGAGAGACTAGCGGGATCTGGGGCCAACGTCCTGACTTTC
.	TRBV9	TRBJ2-5	15	TRBD2	CASSVGGLAGETQYF	TGTGCCAGCAGCGTAGGGGGACTAGCGGGGGAGACCCAGTACTTC
.	TRBV4-2	TRBJ1-2	14	TRBD1	CASSHDWTGWNYTF	TGTGCCAGCAGCCACGATTGGACAGGGTGGAACTACACCTTC
.	TRBV7-9	TRBJ2-5	16	TRBD2	CASSPGTSGNQETQYF	TGTGCCAGCAGCCCTGGGACTAGCGGGAACCAAGAGACCCAGTACTTC
.	TRBV18	TRBJ1-5	14	TRBD1	CASSQDRVLQPQHF	TGTGCCAGCTCGCAGGACAGGGTCCTTCAGCCCCAGCATTTT
.	TRBV19	TRBJ2-7	14	TRBD1	CASRKDRGHDEQYF	TGTGCCAGTAGGAAGGACAGGGGGCATGACGAGCAGTACTTC
once	TRBV5-1	TRBJ1-5	16	.	CASSLGARPPNQPQHF	TGCGCCAGCAGCTTGGGCGCTCGTCCCCCAAATCAGCCCCAGCATTTT
.	TRBV7-6	TRBJ2-3	13	TRBD1	CASGRQGWDTQYF	TGTGCCAGCGGCCGACAGGGGTGGGATACGCAGTATTTT
.	TRBV6-1	TRBJ2-5	15	.	CASNTPEGFQETQYF	TGTGCCAGCAATACACCAGAGGGATTCCAAGAGACCCAGTACTTC
.	TRBV4-3	TRBJ2-1	16	TRBD2	CASSLRSDSGRGEQFF	TGCGCCAGCAGCCTACGGTCGGATAGCGGGAGGGGTGAGCAGTTCTTC
.	TRBV5-1	TRBJ2-2	15	TRBD1	CASSLESGGHGELFF	TGCGCCAGCAGCTTGGAGTCAGGGGGCCACGGGGAGCTGTTTTTT